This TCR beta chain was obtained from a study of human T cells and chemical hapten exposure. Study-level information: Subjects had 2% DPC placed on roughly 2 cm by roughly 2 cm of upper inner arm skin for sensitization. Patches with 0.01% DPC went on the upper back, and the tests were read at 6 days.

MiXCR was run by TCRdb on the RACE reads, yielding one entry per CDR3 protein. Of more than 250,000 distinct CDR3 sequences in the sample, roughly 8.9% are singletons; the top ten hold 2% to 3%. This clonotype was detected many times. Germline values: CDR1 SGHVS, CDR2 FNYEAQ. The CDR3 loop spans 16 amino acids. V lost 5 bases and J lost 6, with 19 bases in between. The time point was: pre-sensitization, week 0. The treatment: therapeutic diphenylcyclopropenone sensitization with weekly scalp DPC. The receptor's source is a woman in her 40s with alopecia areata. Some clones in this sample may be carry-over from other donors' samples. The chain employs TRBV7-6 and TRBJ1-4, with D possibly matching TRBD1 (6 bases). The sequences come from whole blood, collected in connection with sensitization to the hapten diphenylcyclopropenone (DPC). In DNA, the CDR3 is TGTGCCAGCAGCATCTACACAGGGTCTGGCTATGAAAAACTGTTTTTT. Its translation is CASSIYTGSGYEKLFF.